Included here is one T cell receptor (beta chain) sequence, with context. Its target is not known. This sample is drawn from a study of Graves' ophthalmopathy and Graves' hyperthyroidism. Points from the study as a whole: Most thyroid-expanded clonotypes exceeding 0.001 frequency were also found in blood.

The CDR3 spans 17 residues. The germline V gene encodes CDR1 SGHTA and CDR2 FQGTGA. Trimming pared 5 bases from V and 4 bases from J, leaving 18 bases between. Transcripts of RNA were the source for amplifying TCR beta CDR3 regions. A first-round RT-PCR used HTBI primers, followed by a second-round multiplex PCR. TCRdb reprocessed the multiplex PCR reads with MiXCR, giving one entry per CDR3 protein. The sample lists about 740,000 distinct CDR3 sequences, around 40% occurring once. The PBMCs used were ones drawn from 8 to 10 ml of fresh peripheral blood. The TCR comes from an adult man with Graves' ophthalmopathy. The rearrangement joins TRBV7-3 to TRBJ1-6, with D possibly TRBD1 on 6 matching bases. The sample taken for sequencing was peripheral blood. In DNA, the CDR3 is TGTGCCAGCAGCCCCCGCGGGGGCGACCAATATAATTCACCCCTCCACTTT. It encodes CASSPRGGDQYNSPLHF.